A single T cell receptor (beta chain) is shown here with its context. The data originate from a study of shared clonotypes between healthy human individuals. The wider study: The donor group consisted of a couple of women and three men, aged 18 to 49. Each donor's CD8 memory used one plate, CD8 naive two, each CD4 subset three.

Trimming removed 1 base from V and 2 bases from J; junction bases left unmatched: 8. The CDR3 is 17 residues long. CDR1 LGHNA and CDR2 YSLEER come from the germline V gene. Negatively enriched CD4+ T cells were divided by CD45RA into naive and memory. Measured with immunoSEQ multiplex PCR; TCRdb has only the in-frame clones, and not every one. In the table there are some 1,600,000 clones, under 99% of which are singletons. The material sequenced was naive CD4+ T cells sorted from blood. This sample's subset: CD45RA+ positively selected. The chain joins TRBV4-3 to TRBJ2-7, with 10 positions matching TRBD1. The TCR was taken from a young man in good health. CDR3 sequence: CASSQVMGGTGAYEQYF. CDR3 DNA sequence: TGCGCCAGCAGCCAAGTGATGGGGGGGACAGGGGCCTACGAGCAGTACTTC.